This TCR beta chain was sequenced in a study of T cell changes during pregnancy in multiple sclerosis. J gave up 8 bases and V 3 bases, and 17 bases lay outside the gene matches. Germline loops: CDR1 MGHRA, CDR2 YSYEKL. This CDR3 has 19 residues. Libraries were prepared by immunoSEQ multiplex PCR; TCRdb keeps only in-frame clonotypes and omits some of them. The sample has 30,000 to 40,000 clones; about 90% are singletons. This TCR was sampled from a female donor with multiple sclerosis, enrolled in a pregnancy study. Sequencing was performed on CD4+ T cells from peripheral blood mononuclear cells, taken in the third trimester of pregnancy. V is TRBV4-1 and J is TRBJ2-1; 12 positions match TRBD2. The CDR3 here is CASSQPPGGTSGRRYEQFF. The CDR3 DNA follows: TGCGCCAGCAGCCAGCCACCTGGAGGAACTAGCGGGAGGAGGTATGAGCAGTTCTTC.